This T cell receptor beta chain comes out of a study of control samples from healthy donors and cancer patients. Assay used: immunoSEQ multiplex PCR; TCRdb lists only in-frame clones, some missing. The sample consists of approximately 100,000 clones, about 90% of them appearing once. The table lists this clone with a few counts. The sequence was collected from a man aged 25 to 40 in good health. Sequencing was done on a sample of blood.

As DNA, the CDR3 is TGTGCCAGCAGAGACAGGGCAAACAATGAAAAACTGTTTTTT. This sequence encodes CASRDRANNEKLFF. The gene calls are TRBV6-6 and TRBJ1-4, with 7 positions matching TRBD1. CDR3 length equals 14 residues. Unmatched junction bases numbered 6, after V lost 6 bases and J lost 5 bases. Germline CDR1 reads MNHNY; CDR2 reads SVGAGI (reference sequence).